The 23 T cell receptor beta chains presented below share a single source sample, sequenced in a study of OX40 agonist ivuxolimab in advanced cancers. Measured with immunoSEQ multiplex PCR; TCRdb has only the in-frame clones, and not every one. The sample lists nearly 45,000 clones; 80% to 90% were seen once. The sample was CD4+ or CD8+ T cells sorted from blood, taken in a trial of the OX40 agonist ivuxolimab. All receptors come from an adult with an advanced solid tumor such as melanoma, head and neck, liver or kidney cancer.

The chain is built from TRBV29-1 and TRBJ1-1, with 7 bases matching TRBD1. The CDR3 extends over 16 amino acids. Trimming removed 7 bases from V and 0 bases from J; junction bases left unmatched: 14. Germline V gives CDR1 SQVTM, CDR2 ANQGSEA. In DNA, the CDR3 is TGCAGCGCGACAGGGCGGGAATTAATCATGAACACTGAAGCTTTCTTT. Translated, it gives CSATGRELIMNTEAFF. Full variable domain (rest looked up from reference TRBV29-1 and TRBJ1-1): SAVISQKPSRDICQRGTSLTIQCQVDSQVTMMFWYRQQPGQSLTLIATANQGSEATYESGFVIDKFPISRPNLTFSTLTVSNMSPEDSSIYLCSATGRELIMNTEAFFGQGTRLTVV.

As to this clone: One junction end disagrees with the germline gene, perhaps due to a read error. For the CDR3, the DNA is TGTGCCAGCAGCTTAGCCAGGCCTGGGGGTTCATTT. It encodes CASSLARPGGSF. The gene calls are TRBV7-9 and TRBJ1-1; D is possibly TRBD1 (5 bases). The germline gives CDR1 SEHNR, CDR2 FQNEAQ (reference sequence). The CDR3 runs to 12 residues.

The chain carries TRBV27 and TRBJ2-7; the match to TRBD1 covers 11 bases. Germline assignment: CDR1 MNHEY and CDR2 SMNVEV (reference sequence). V was clipped by 4 bases and J by 4 bases; unmatched bases: 6. The CDR3 has 15 residues. CDR3 residues: CASSYRTGGGYEQYF. DNA of the CDR3: TGTGCCAGCAGTTACCGGACAGGGGGCGGGTACGAGCAGTACTTC.

The chain uses TRBV5-1 and TRBJ2-2, with D unresolved. V lost 2 bases, J lost 2 bases, and 1 base lay in between. Germline V gene sequence: CDR1 SGHRS, CDR2 YFSETQ. CDR3 length: 12 residues. The CDR3 DNA follows: TGCGCCAGCAGCTTCAACACCGGGGAGCTGTTTTTT. Protein: CASSFNTGELFF.

The V call is TRBV7-8, the J call TRBJ2-3; D is unclear. CDR1 and CDR2 from the germline V gene are SGHVS and FQNEAQ. The CDR3 loop spans 14 amino acids. Trimming stripped 7 bases from V and 0 bases from J, with 11 bases between. CDR3 nucleotide sequence: TGTGCCAGCACAAACTCCCGGAGCACAGATACGCAGTATTTT. Its translation: CASTNSRSTDTQYF.

The rearrangement joins TRBV7-9 to TRBJ2-5; maybe TRBD1 (5 bases). V was pared by 2 bases and J by 5 bases, with 15 bases between. Germline V CDR1 and CDR2: SEHNR, FQNEAQ (reference sequence). The CDR3 is 15 residues long. The CDR3 spells CASSLLSGADETQYF. The CDR3 nucleotides are TGTGCCAGCAGCTTATTATCTGGGGCCGACGAGACCCAGTACTTC.

The rearrangement joins TRBV9 to TRBJ1-6, with D perhaps TRBD1 (5 bases). CDR3 length: 16 amino acids. From germline, CDR1 is SGDLS and CDR2 YYNGEE. The V end lost 4 bases, the J end lost 7 bases, and 18 bases lay between the germline ends. The CDR3 reads CASSLGPTGRNSPLHF. CDR3 nucleotide sequence: TGTGCCAGCAGCCTCGGACCCACAGGCAGGAATTCACCCCTCCACTTT.

The CDR3 coding sequence is TGTGCCAGCAGCGCCCGGACAGACGGCTACACCTTC. It is translated as CASSARTDGYTF. J is TRBJ1-2 and V is TRBV9; D is perhaps TRBD1 (6 bases). Germline-derived CDR1 and CDR2 are SGDLS and YYNGEE. The CDR3 covers 12 residues. V dropped 3 bases and J dropped 8 bases, with 11 bases sitting between them. Looking up the rest from reference TRBV9 and TRBJ1-2 gives the full variable domain: DSGVTQTPKHLITATGQRVTLRCSPRSGDLSVYWYQQSLDQGLQFLIQYYNGEERAKGNILERFSAQQFPDLHSELNLSSLELGDSALYFCASSARTDGYTFGSGTRLTVV.

The chain joins TRBV27 to TRBJ1-6; D is uncertain. The germline CDR1 and CDR2 sequences are MNHEY and SMNVEV (reference sequence). The CDR3 loop spans 16 amino acids. With 5 bases removed from V and 6 bases from J, the gap between germline ends came to 17 bases. The CDR3 DNA sequence: TGTGCCAGCAGTCCCCTCCCTTATGATATTAATTCACCCCTCCACTTT. Translated, it gives CASSPLPYDINSPLHF.

The chain combines TRBV18 with TRBJ2-1; D not resolved. Germline lookup yields CDR1 KGHSH and CDR2 LQKENI. The CDR3 is 15 residues long. The V end lost 2 bases, the J end lost 3 bases, and 11 bases lay between the germline ends. CDR3: CASSPEGQGYNEQFF. CDR3 coding DNA: TGTGCCAGCTCACCAGAAGGGCAAGGCTACAATGAGCAGTTCTTC.

This chain joins TRBV14 and TRBJ2-3; TRBD2 aligns across 7 bases. The V and J ends lost 5 bases and 0 bases, in that order; junction bases with no gene match: 2. Germline-derived CDR1 and CDR2 are SGHDN and FVKESK. This CDR3 spans 14 amino acids. CDR3 region: CASSYSGSTDTQYF. The CDR3 nucleotides read TGTGCCAGCAGCTATAGCGGGAGCACAGATACGCAGTATTTT.

The V gene is TRBV5-3, the J gene TRBJ2-7; 7 positions agree with TRBD1. TRBV5-3 belongs to the ORF category, with a function that is uncertain. This CDR3 comprises 13 residues. Germline trimming cut 8 bases from V and 2 bases from J; bases unmatched to any gene: 7. The CDR3 nucleotides read TGTGCCAGCGGAGGACAGGTTACCTACGAGCAGTACTTC. Amino acid sequence: CASGGQVTYEQYF.

The CDR3 nucleotides are TGTGCCAGCAGCTTATGGGCAACCGGGGAGCTGTTTTTT. The encoded protein is CASSLWATGELFF. The chain has TRBV7-2 and TRBJ2-2; D uncertain. The CDR3 extends over 13 amino acids. V was clipped by 2 bases and J by 5 bases, with 6 bases between them. Germline V CDR1 and CDR2: SGHTA, FQGNSA.

The chain employs TRBV27 and TRBJ1-4; D remains unclear. Trimming pared 3 bases from V and 0 bases from J, leaving 8 bases between. The CDR3 consists of 15 residues. Germline V lookup: CDR1 MNHEY, CDR2 SMNVEV (reference sequence). CDR3 protein: CASSFGQTTNEKLFF. CDR3 nucleotide sequence: TGTGCCAGCAGTTTTGGGCAGACAACTAATGAAAAACTGTTTTTT.

The V gene is TRBV5-1, the J gene TRBJ2-2; 13 bases map to TRBD2. V lost 5 bases, J lost 4 bases, and 14 bases stayed unmatched. CDR1 and CDR2 (germline): SGHRS, YFSETQ. The CDR3 sequence is 19 residues long. The CDR3 DNA is TGCGCCAGCAGATCGCTACCCGGGACTAGCGGGACGGGCACCGGGGAGCTGTTTTTT. This encodes CASRSLPGTSGTGTGELFF. Looking up the rest from reference TRBV5-1 and TRBJ2-2 gives the full variable domain: KAGVTQTPRYLIKTRGQQVTLSCSPISGHRSVSWYQQTPGQGLQFLFEYFSETQRNKGNFPGRFSGRQFSNSRSEMNVSTLELGDSALYLCASRSLPGTSGTGTGELFFGEGSRLTVL.

This chain connects TRBV5-4 to TRBJ2-1, with D possibly being TRBD2 (6 bases). V was cut by 4 bases and J by 4 bases, with 12 bases left in between. The CDR3 has 14 residues. The germline CDR1 and CDR2 sequences are SGHNT and YYREEE (reference sequence). The CDR3 loop reads CASSRTGSYNEQFF. CDR3 coding DNA: TGTGCCAGCAGCCGCACCGGGAGTTACAATGAGCAGTTCTTC.

The chain carries TRBV6-1 and TRBJ2-7; tentatively, D is TRBD1 or TRBD2 (5 bases each). V lost 4 bases and J 9 bases, leaving 7 bases between the germline ends. CDR1 and CDR2 (germline): MNHNS, SASEGT. The CDR3 covers 10 residues. The chain's CDR3 is CASSVGGQYF. As DNA, the CDR3 is TGTGCCAGCAGTGTTGGGGGGCAGTACTTC.

The rearrangement uses TRBV27 and TRBJ1-1; D uncertain. Germline V gene lookup returns CDR1 MNHEY and CDR2 SMNVEV (reference sequence). The CDR3 runs to 14 residues. Trimming pared 5 bases from V and 5 bases from J, leaving 15 bases between. The CDR3 nucleotides are TGTGCCAGCAGTCCCAGAGCATTGGGGACTGAAGCTTTCTTT. It translates to CASSPRALGTEAFF.

The J gene is TRBJ1-4, the V gene TRBV7-6; 8 bases match TRBD1. V dropped 1 base and J dropped 4; count of bases not matched to a gene: 8. CDR3 length equals 17 residues. The V gene's germline CDR1 is SGHVS and CDR2 FNYEAQ. The CDR3 DNA follows: TGTGCCAGCAGCTTAGTTAGGACAGGGCCGAGTAATGAAAAACTGTTTTTT. It is translated as CASSLVRTGPSNEKLFF.

The chain joins TRBV27 to TRBJ2-3; TRBD2 matches at 8 bases. CDR1 is MNHEY and CDR2 is SMNVEV in the germline V gene (reference sequence). The CDR3 runs 14 residues. J gave up 6 bases and V 5 bases, and 7 bases lay outside the gene matches. CDR3 coding DNA: TGTGCCAGCAGTCAAGGGAAGCGGGGGGATACGCAGTATTTT. Its protein product is CASSQGKRGDTQYF.

This chain connects TRBV7-9 to TRBJ1-5, with D perhaps matching TRBD1 (5 bases). The V end lost 5 bases, the J end lost 4 bases, and 6 bases lay between the germline ends. Germline loops: CDR1 SEHNR, CDR2 FQNEAQ (reference sequence). This CDR3 comprises 12 residues. The CDR3 sequence is CASSRQNQPQHF. The CDR3 region has the DNA TGTGCCAGCAGCCGACAGAATCAGCCCCAGCATTTT.

The gene calls are TRBV6-1 and TRBJ2-2; 11 positions match TRBD2. V shed 9 bases, J shed 6 bases, and the junction held 6 bases outside the gene matches. The CDR3 runs to 14 residues. The germline CDR1 and CDR2 sequences are MNHNS and SASEGT. CDR3 residues: CASSTSGEAGELFF. Written as DNA, the CDR3 is TGTGCCAGTTCGACTAGCGGGGAGGCCGGGGAGCTGTTTTTT.

This clone was detected once. This sequence joins TRBV6-1 and TRBJ1-2; 9 positions match TRBD1. The CDR3 length is 14 residues. Germline values: CDR1 MNHNS, CDR2 SASEGT. J lost 5 bases, V lost 6 bases, and 7 bases had no gene match. The CDR3, as DNA: TGTGCCAGCAGAACAGGGGGCTTATTGTATGGCTACACCTTC. This sequence encodes CASRTGGLLYGYTF.